These 23 T cell receptor beta chains were sequenced from one sample in a study of blood T cell repertoires in COVID-19. Some clones are missing from TCRdb's copy, which holds only in-frame ones; the method was immunoSEQ multiplex PCR. The repertoire holds more than 100,000 clones, with under 80% as singletons. The sequenced sample was peripheral blood. The receptors originated from a man between 70 and 80 years old with acute or convalescent COVID-19.

This sequence joins TRBV19 and TRBJ1-1; no clear D. This CDR3 region has 15 residues. Germline CDR1 reads LNHDA; CDR2 reads SQIVND (reference sequence). Trimming pared 5 bases from V and 1 base from J, leaving 14 bases between. Here the CDR3 reads CASSLAAAGNTEAFF. The CDR3 bases are TGTGCCAGTAGTCTTGCCGCCGCCGGGAACACTGAAGCTTTCTTT.

This sequence joins TRBV7-7 and TRBJ2-5; 12 bases align to TRBD2. With 5 bases clipped from V and 1 base from J, the junction kept 5 bases outside the gene matches. CDR1 and CDR2 from the germline V gene are SSHAT and FNYEAQ (reference sequence). CDR3 length: 16 residues. DNA for the CDR3: TGTGCCAGCAGCCTTGGACTAGCGGGGTCCCAAGAGACCCAGTACTTC. Amino acid sequence: CASSLGLAGSQETQYF.

The V and J genes are TRBV12-5 and TRBJ2-2; 7 positions agree with TRBD1. Germline loops: CDR1 LGHNT, CDR2 FRNRAP. The CDR3 contains 19 residues. The trim removed 0 bases at V and 0 bases at J, leaving 10 bases unmatched. CDR3 in amino acids: CASGLVWSPGQTNTGELFF. In nucleotides, the CDR3 is TGTGCTAGTGGTTTGGTTTGGTCTCCGGGACAGACGAACACCGGGGAGCTGTTTTTT. Full variable domain (rest looked up from reference TRBV12-5 and TRBJ2-2): DARVTQTPRHKVTEMGQEVTMRCQPILGHNTVFWYRQTMMQGLELLAYFRNRAPLDDSGMPKDRFSAEMPDATLATLKIQPSEPRDSAVYFCASGLVWSPGQTNTGELFFGEGSRLTVL.

The V gene is TRBV18, the J gene TRBJ2-7; 7 bases are a match to TRBD1. The CDR3 contains 14 residues. Germline values: CDR1 KGHSH, CDR2 LQKENI. V lost 6 bases to trimming and J lost 3 bases; unmatched junction nucleotides: 8. CDR3 amino acids: CASSPGTVYYEQYF. In nucleotides, the CDR3 is TGTGCCAGCTCCCCCGGGACAGTTTACTACGAGCAGTACTTC.

The chain recombines TRBV6-6 with TRBJ1-1, with 7 bases aligning to TRBD1. This CDR3 is built from 12 residues. Germline lookup yields CDR1 MNHNY and CDR2 SVGAGI (reference sequence). V gave up 7 bases and J gave up 4 bases; unmatched junction bases: 3. The CDR3 DNA sequence: TGTGCCAGCAACGCAGGGGGCACTGAAGCTTTCTTT. Its protein product is CASNAGGTEAFF.

This sequence joins TRBV19 and TRBJ1-1; TRBD1 matches at 8 bases. This CDR3 region has 13 residues. Germline V gene lookup returns CDR1 LNHDA and CDR2 SQIVND (reference sequence). With 6 bases clipped from V and 10 bases from J, the junction kept 10 bases outside the gene matches. For the CDR3, the DNA is TGTGCCAGTAGCCAGGGGGCTTTGGTTAGAGCTTTCTTT. Residues: CASSQGALVRAFF.

This clone was detected a few times. This chain links TRBV5-5 with TRBJ1-2; a weak D match, TRBD1 (5 bases). CDR3 size: 14 residues. Germline values: CDR1 SGHKS, CDR2 YYEKEE (reference sequence). With 4 bases removed from V and 6 bases from J, the gap between germline ends came to 16 bases. The CDR3 DNA reads TGTGCCAGCAGCCCCTCCGGGGGGTTTAATGGCTACACCTTC. Amino acids: CASSPSGGFNGYTF.

CDR3 loop: CASSGGAVSTDTQYF. Written as DNA, the CDR3 is TGTGCCAGCAGCGGGGGGGCAGTGAGCACAGATACGCAGTATTTT. The V gene is TRBV11-2, the J gene TRBJ2-3, with D possibly TRBD2 on 7 matching bases. The CDR3 is made up of 15 amino acids. Looked up from germline, CDR1 is SGHAT and CDR2 is FQNNGV. The germline V and J ends were trimmed by 5 bases and 0 bases, with 12 bases remaining between them. Variable domain in full (rest from reference TRBV11-2 and TRBJ2-3): EAGVAQSPRYKIIEKRQSVAFWCNPISGHATLYWYQQILGQGPKLLIQFQNNGVVDDSQLPKDRFSAERLKGVDSTLKIQPAKLEDSAVYLCASSGGAVSTDTQYFGPGTRLTVL.

The rearrangement links TRBV9 to TRBJ1-1; 7 bases match TRBD1. CDR3 size: 14 residues. Germline lookup yields CDR1 SGDLS and CDR2 YYNGEE. V dropped 3 bases and J dropped 6; count of bases not matched to a gene: 8. CDR3 DNA sequence: TGTGCCAGCAGCGATACAGGGGTGTTCGCTGAAGCTTTCTTT. Translation gives CASSDTGVFAEAFF.

The chain employs TRBV25-1 and TRBJ2-1; D is unresolved. This CDR3 contains 12 residues. V lost 4 bases and J 6 bases, leaving 7 bases between the germline ends. Germline CDR1 is MGHDK and CDR2 is SYGVNS. CDR3 coding DNA: TGTGCCAGCAGTGCAATGGCCAATGAGCAGTTCTTC. Translating it yields CASSAMANEQFF. The whole variable domain, filled in from reference TRBV25-1 and TRBJ2-1, reads EADIYQTPRYLVIGTGKKITLECSQTMGHDKMYWYQQDPGMELHLIHYSYGVNSTEKGDLSSESTVSRIRTEHFPLTLESARPSHTSQYLCASSAMANEQFFGPGTRLTVL.

This clone was counted a single time. The chain employs TRBV19 and TRBJ1-3; D ambiguous. The CDR3 has 15 amino acids. The germline gives CDR1 LNHDA, CDR2 SQIVND (reference sequence). V shed 3 bases and J shed 3 bases, with 12 bases lying between them. CDR3 residues: CASSMEGVSGNTIYF. The CDR3 DNA reads as TGTGCCAGTAGTATGGAGGGCGTGAGTGGAAACACCATATATTTT. The full variable domain, with the rest looked up from reference TRBV19 and TRBJ1-3, is DGGITQSPKYLFRKEGQNVTLSCEQNLNHDAMYWYRQDPGQGLRLIYYSQIVNDFQKGDIAEGYSVSREKKESFPLTVTSAQKNPTAFYLCASSMEGVSGNTIYFGEGSWLTVV.

The chain couples TRBV6-1 to TRBJ2-3; D is ambiguous. The CDR3 runs to 13 residues. Looked up from germline, CDR1 is MNHNS and CDR2 is SASEGT. V was cut by 6 bases and J by 0 bases, with 7 bases left in between. The CDR3 sequence is CASRLLSTDTQYF. The CDR3 bases are TGTGCCAGCAGACTCTTAAGCACAGATACGCAGTATTTT.

The genes are TRBV6-6 and TRBJ2-2, with a weak D call TRBD1 (5 bases). Per the germline V gene, CDR1 is MNHNY and CDR2 is SVGAGI (reference sequence). The CDR3 has 15 residues. V dropped 2 bases and J dropped 4 bases, with 11 bases sitting between them. The DNA for the CDR3 is TGTGCCAGCAGTTACGGGGCCTGGGGCACCGGGGAGCTGTTTTTT. Translation gives CASSYGAWGTGELFF.

The V gene is TRBV2, the J gene TRBJ2-1; 15 bases align to TRBD2. J lost 8 bases, V lost 7 bases, and 3 bases had no gene match. The CDR3 spans 14 residues. The germline gives CDR1 SNHLY, CDR2 FYNNEI. The CDR3 bases are TGTGCCAGCAAATGGACTAGCGGGGGGGATGAGCAGTTCTTC. Protein sequence: CASKWTSGGDEQFF. The full variable domain, with the rest looked up from reference TRBV2 and TRBJ2-1, is EPEVTQTPSHQVTQMGQEVILRCVPISNHLYFYWYRQILGQKVEFLVSFYNNEISEKSEIFDDQFSVERPDGSNFTLKIRSTKLEDSAMYFCASKWTSGGDEQFFGPGTRLTVL.

This chain connects TRBV4-3 to TRBJ2-7; 8 bases line up with TRBD2. This CDR3 is built from 16 residues. J lost 2 bases, V lost 4 bases, and 10 bases had no gene match. Germline CDR1 is LGHNA and CDR2 is YSLEER. The CDR3 spells CASSLRNDGGAYEQYF. For the CDR3, the DNA is TGCGCCAGCAGCCTCAGAAACGACGGGGGGGCCTACGAGCAGTACTTC.

The J gene is TRBJ1-6, the V gene TRBV7-3; 8 nucleotides match TRBD1. The germline CDR1 and CDR2 sequences are SGHTA and FQGTGA. Trimming removed 5 bases from V and 11 bases from J; junction bases left unmatched: 5. There are 13 residues in the CDR3. The DNA for the CDR3 is TGTGCCAGCAGCCCAGACAGGGGAACACCCCTCCACTTT. Its protein product is CASSPDRGTPLHF.

The chain links TRBV7-2 to TRBJ1-5; 7 positions match TRBD1. Germline V gene data show CDR1 as SGHTA and CDR2 as FQGNSA. V lost 5 bases, J lost 3 bases, and 7 bases stayed unmatched. The CDR3 runs 15 residues. The CDR3 reads CASSRGQAYNQPQHF. The DNA for the CDR3 is TGTGCCAGCAGCCGCGGACAGGCTTACAATCAGCCCCAGCATTTT.

The genes are TRBV25-1 and TRBJ2-7; 7 positions match TRBD1. This CDR3 spans 15 amino acids. Unmatched junction bases numbered 6, after V lost 2 bases and J lost 2 bases. Germline V gene sequence: CDR1 MGHDK, CDR2 SYGVNS. DNA of the CDR3: TGTGCCAGCAGTGAAGAGGGGGCGCGAACCTACGAGCAGTACTTC. It codes for CASSEEGARTYEQYF.

The rearrangement uses TRBV11-2 and TRBJ2-7; 12 bases match TRBD1. The CDR3 contains 16 residues. Per the germline V gene, CDR1 is SGHAT and CDR2 is FQNNGV. The ends lost 5 bases at V and 2 bases at J; junction bases unmatched: 7. The CDR3 loop is CASSNIRDRGPYEQYF. The CDR3 DNA is TGTGCCAGCAGCAACATCCGGGACAGGGGGCCCTACGAGCAGTACTTC.

J is TRBJ1-1 and V is TRBV18; the D gene is possibly TRBD1 (6 bases). The CDR3 covers 15 residues. Germline V gene lookup returns CDR1 KGHSH and CDR2 LQKENI. Trimming took off 2 bases at V and 1 base at J, with 11 bases between the two ends. The CDR3 reads CASSPNNRENTEAFF. Here the CDR3 DNA reads TGTGCCAGCTCACCAAACAACAGGGAGAACACTGAAGCTTTCTTT.

This clone was picked up a small number of times. In nucleotides, the CDR3 is TGTGCCAGCAGCTCGAGGGGGGGCATGACTGAAGCTTTCTTT. It is translated as CASSSRGGMTEAFF. The chain is built from TRBV7-9 and TRBJ1-1; weak D call: TRBD1 (6 bases). Trimming took 4 bases from V and 5 from J, leaving 14 bases between them. Germline lookup yields CDR1 SEHNR and CDR2 FQNEAQ (reference sequence). The CDR3 extends over 14 amino acids.

The gene calls are TRBV21-1 and TRBJ1-5; TRBD1 reflects the table's D call only, with no check against the DNA. TRBV21-1 is marked as a pseudogene. The CDR3 sequence is 14 residues long. CDR3 protein: CANTGKLSNQPQHF. In DNA form, the CDR3 reads TGTGCCAACACAGGGAAGCTGAGCAATCAGCCCCAGCATTTT.

The chain combines TRBV10-2 with TRBJ1-6; D might be TRBD1 (6 bases). Germline CDR1 WSHSY, CDR2 SAAADI. V lost 6 bases, J lost 8 bases, and 11 bases lay in between. The CDR3 is 13 residues long. The chain's CDR3 is CASRGAGDSPLHF. CDR3 nucleotides: TGCGCCAGCAGGGGGGCGGGGGATTCACCCCTCCACTTT.